This T cell receptor beta chain was profiled in a study of regulatory T cells in long-lasting Graves disease. Regarding the study as a whole: Sample size, which was small, may have reduced accuracy.

Time point of the sample: newly diagnosed GD, antithyroid drugs for less than 3 months. Preparation of the TCR library used RNA extracted from PBMCs. The source of the patients was an endocrinology department in Xi'an, China. In its sample, this clonotype was seen many times. Its antigen is currently unknown. Researchers made TCR beta libraries by using iRepertoire HTBI primers and running Arm-PCR on CDR3 regions. Per the authors' pipeline: Identification yielded about 66 TRBV and approximately 13 TRBJ segments across samples. TCRdb recomputed calls from the multiplex PCR reads with MiXCR, one row per CDR3 protein. The V and J calls and clone size are TCRdb's, not the authors'. The data show approximately 400,000 distinct CDR3 sequences, 15% seen once. V lost 2 bases and J lost 3, with 4 bases in between. CDR3 size: 12 residues. Germline assignment: CDR1 MNHEY and CDR2 SVGEGT. This same sample was also part of a study on T cells in Graves' hyperthyroidism and ophthalmopathy. That paper adds: First-round RT-PCR targeting the TCR CDR3 was performed with the HTBI primer set.

The sample was peripheral blood mononuclear cells (PBMCs), taken at new diagnosis, from a patient treated with antithyroid drugs. The sequence was obtained from a woman aged 35 to 49 with Graves disease. The chain joins TRBV6-2 or TRBV6-3 to TRBJ1-1; D gene uncertain. The CDR3 loop reads CASSYLDTEAFF. The CDR3 DNA reads as TGTGCCAGCAGTTACCTCGACACTGAAGCTTTCTTT.